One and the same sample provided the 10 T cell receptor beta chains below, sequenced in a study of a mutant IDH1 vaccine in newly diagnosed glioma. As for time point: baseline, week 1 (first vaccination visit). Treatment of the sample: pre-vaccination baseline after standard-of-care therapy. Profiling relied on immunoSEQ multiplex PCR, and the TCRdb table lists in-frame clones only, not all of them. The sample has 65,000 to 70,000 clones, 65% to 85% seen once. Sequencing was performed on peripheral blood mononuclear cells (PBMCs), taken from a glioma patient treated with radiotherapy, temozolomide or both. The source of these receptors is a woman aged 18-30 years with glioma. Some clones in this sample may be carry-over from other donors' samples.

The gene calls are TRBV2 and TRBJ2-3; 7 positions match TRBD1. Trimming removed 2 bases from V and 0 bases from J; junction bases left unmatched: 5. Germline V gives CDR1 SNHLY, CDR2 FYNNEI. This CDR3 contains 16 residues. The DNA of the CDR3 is TGTGCCAGCAGTGAAATTGACAGGGCTAGCACAGATACGCAGTATTTT. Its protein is CASSEIDRASTDTQYF.

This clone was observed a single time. DNA of the CDR3: TGTGCCAGTAGTATAGTAACCACAGGGCATGGCTACACCTTC. Protein: CASSIVTTGHGYTF. J is TRBJ1-2 and V is TRBV19; D might be TRBD1 (6 bases). This CDR3 has 14 residues. Trimming removed 1 base from V and 6 bases from J, with 12 bases in between. Germline lookup yields CDR1 LNHDA and CDR2 SQIVND (reference sequence).

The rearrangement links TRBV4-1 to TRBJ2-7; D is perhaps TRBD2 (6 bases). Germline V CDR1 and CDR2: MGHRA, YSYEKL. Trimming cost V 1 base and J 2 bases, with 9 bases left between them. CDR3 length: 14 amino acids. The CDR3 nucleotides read TGCGCCAGCAGCCAAGTTAGCGGTGCCTACGAGCAGTACTTC. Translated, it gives CASSQVSGAYEQYF.

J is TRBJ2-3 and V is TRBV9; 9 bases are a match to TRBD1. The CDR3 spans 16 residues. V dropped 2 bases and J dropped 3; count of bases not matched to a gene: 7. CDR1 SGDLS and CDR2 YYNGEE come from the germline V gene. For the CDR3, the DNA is TGTGCCAGCAGCGTCTTGGACAGGGGATCAACAGATACGCAGTATTTT. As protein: CASSVLDRGSTDTQYF.

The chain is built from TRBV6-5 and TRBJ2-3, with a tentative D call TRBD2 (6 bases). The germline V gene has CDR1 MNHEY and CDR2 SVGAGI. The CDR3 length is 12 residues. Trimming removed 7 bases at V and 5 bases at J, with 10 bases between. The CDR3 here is CASTGGGDTQYF. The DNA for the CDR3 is TGTGCCAGCACTGGGGGAGGAGATACGCAGTATTTT.

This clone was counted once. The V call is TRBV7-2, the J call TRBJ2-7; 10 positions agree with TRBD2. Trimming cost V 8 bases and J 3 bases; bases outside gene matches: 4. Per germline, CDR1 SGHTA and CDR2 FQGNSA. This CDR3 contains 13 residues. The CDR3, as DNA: TGTGCCAGCCTAGCGGGAGCCCTCTACGAGCAGTACTTC. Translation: CASLAGALYEQYF.

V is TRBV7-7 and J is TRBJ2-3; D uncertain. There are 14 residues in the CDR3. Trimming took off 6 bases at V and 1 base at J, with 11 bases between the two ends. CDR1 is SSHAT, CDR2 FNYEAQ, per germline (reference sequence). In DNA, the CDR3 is TGTGCCAGCAGTCCGGTACCGGGCACAGATACGCAGTATTTT. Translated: CASSPVPGTDTQYF.

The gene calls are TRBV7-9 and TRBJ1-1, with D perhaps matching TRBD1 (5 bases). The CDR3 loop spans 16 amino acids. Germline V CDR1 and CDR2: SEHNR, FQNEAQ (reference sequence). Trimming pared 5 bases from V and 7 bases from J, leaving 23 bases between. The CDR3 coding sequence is TGTGCCAGCAGCAAACACACAGGTGGGACGGTGGGTGAAGCTTTCTTT. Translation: CASSKHTGGTVGEAFF.

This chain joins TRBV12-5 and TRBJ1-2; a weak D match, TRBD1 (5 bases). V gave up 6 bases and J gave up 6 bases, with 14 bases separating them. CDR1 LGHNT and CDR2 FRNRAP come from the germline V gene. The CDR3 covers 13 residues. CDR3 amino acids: CASGGERLNGYTF. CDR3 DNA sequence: TGTGCTAGTGGGGGGGAGAGGCTGAATGGCTACACCTTC.

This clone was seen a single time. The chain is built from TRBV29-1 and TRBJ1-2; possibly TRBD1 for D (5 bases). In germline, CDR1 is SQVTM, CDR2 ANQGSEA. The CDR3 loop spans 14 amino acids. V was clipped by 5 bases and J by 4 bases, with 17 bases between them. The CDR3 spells CSVLRGASIYGYTF. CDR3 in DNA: TGCAGCGTTCTGCGAGGGGCTAGTATCTATGGCTACACCTTC.